Listed below are T cell receptor beta chains from one sample, sequenced in a study of metastatic and nonmetastatic thyroid tumors. TCRdb used MiXCR to call clones anew from the PCR reads. The sample shows several thousand clones, approximately 30% of them seen only once. Sequencing was carried out using adjacent normal tissue. The receptors shown here come from a female donor with papillary thyroid cancer or a benign thyroid nodule (not recorded which). Some clones in this sample may be carry-over from other donors' samples. Each CDR3 is given with its conserved first and last residue. The D gene is left open where the match is weak. Clone sizes are given selectively: once, few, many, or a class where the clone is expanded.

>TRBV10-3|TRBJ2-3|medium-sized|18|TRBD2
TGTGCCATCAGTGAGTCGAAATCCGGGCTAGCGGAGATAGATACGCAGTATTTT
CAISESKSGLAEIDTQYF
>TRBV19|TRBJ2-2|few|12|.
TGTGCCAGTAGTATCGGCTACGGGGAGCTGTTTTTT
CASSIGYGELFF
>TRBV7-9|TRBJ1-2|.|13|.
TGTGCCAGCAGCTTAAGGTCAACCTATGGCTACACCTTC
CASSLRSTYGYTF
>TRBV20-1|TRBJ2-6|.|15|.
TGCAGTGCTAGGAGCGTGAGCTCTGGGGCCAACGTCCTGACTTTC
CSARSVSSGANVLTF
>TRBV3-1|TRBJ2-1|.|15|TRBD2
TGTGCCAGCAGCCGACTAGCGGGAGTAGGCGATGAGCAGTTCTTC
CASSRLAGVGDEQFF
>TRBV9|TRBJ2-3|once|16|TRBD2
TGTTCCAGCAGCGTAGAGCGGGGGAGGGGCGCAGATACGCAGTATTTT
CSSSVERGRGADTQYF
>TRBV18|TRBJ2-3|.|17|TRBD2
TGTGCCAGCTCACCACCGGGACTAGCGGGATCGACAGATACGCAGTATTTT
CASSPPGLAGSTDTQYF
>TRBV6-1|TRBJ1-3|.|15|TRBD1
TGTGCCAGCAGGAAGACAGGGGCGGACGGAAACACCATATATTTT
CASRKTGADGNTIYF
>TRBV7-9|TRBJ2-7|medium-sized|15|.
TGTGCCAGCAGCTTAGGGTCGAGGCTGACCTACGAGCAGTACTTC
CASSLGSRLTYEQYF
>TRBV6-1|TRBJ2-7|few|15|.
TGTGCCAGCTGCTCCCCGACTAGAAGCTCCTACGAGCAGTACTTC
CASCSPTRSSYEQYF
>TRBV5-5|TRBJ2-7|.|13|.
TGTGCCAGCAGCTTGGGGGCGGACTACGAGCAGTACTTC
CASSLGADYEQYF
>TRBV4-3|TRBJ1-2|.|15|.
TGCGCCAGCAGCCAAAACTTGGGGGAGGTCTATGGCTACACCTTC
CASSQNLGEVYGYTF
>TRBV19|TRBJ1-1|large|13|.
TGTGCCAGTAGTCAAGCGGCCAACACTGAAGCTTTCTTT
CASSQAANTEAFF
>TRBV6-1|TRBJ2-5|few|14|TRBD1
TGTGCCAGCAGTTATAGTAGGGGGCTGGAGACCCAGTACTTC
CASSYSRGLETQYF
>TRBV2|TRBJ2-7|few|15|TRBD1
TGTGCCAGCTTCCCAGGGGGCTTTTGCTCCTACGAGCAGTACTTC
CASFPGGFCSYEQYF
>TRBV12-3/TRBV12-4|TRBJ2-7|.|14|.
TGTGCCAGCAGTTTATTACAGGGTGGGCACGAGCAGTACTTC
CASSLLQGGHEQYF
>TRBV14|TRBJ2-3|.|14|.
TGTGCCAGCAGCCTAGTAGATCTGGGAGATTCGCAGTATTTT
CASSLVDLGDSQYF
>TRBV9|TRBJ2-7|.|16|TRBD1
TGTGCCAGCAGCCGGCGCGCAGGGACAGGGTCCTACGAGAAGTACTTC
CASSRRAGTGSYEKYF
>TRBV12-3/TRBV12-4|TRBJ1-6|.|15|.
TGTGCCAGCAGTTCCTACACAGGGTATAATTCACCCCTCCACTTT
CASSSYTGYNSPLHF
>TRBV7-8|TRBJ1-5|medium-sized|17|.
TGTGCCAGCAGCTTAGCGGTAAGCCCGGAGGGCAATCAGCCCCAGCATTTT
CASSLAVSPEGNQPQHF
>TRBV24-1|TRBJ2-5|medium-sized|15|.
TGTGCCACCAGTGATCCCCGGGACTCAGGAGAGACCCAGTACTTC
CATSDPRDSGETQYF
>TRBV15|TRBJ1-2|.|16|.
TGTGCCACCAGCAGAGTTACAGGACAGTTTAACTATGGCTACACCTTC
CATSRVTGQFNYGYTF
>TRBV3-1|TRBJ1-3|many|12|.
TGTGCCAGCAGCTCGCGGGGAAACACCATATATTTT
CASSSRGNTIYF
>TRBV20-1|TRBJ1-5|.|12|.
TGCAGTGCTATACCGGGGAGCTTGCCCCAGCATTTT
CSAIPGSLPQHF
>TRBV10-2|TRBJ1-5|few|16|.
TGCGCCAGCAGTGACGACAGTCAAACTTTCAATCAGCCCCAGCATTTT
CASSDDSQTFNQPQHF
>TRBV27|TRBJ2-5|few|14|.
TGTGCCAGCAGTCTCCGAGCCAGGGCAGAGACCCAGTACTTC
CASSLRARAETQYF
>TRBV20-1|TRBJ1-1|.|14|.
TGCAGTGCGATTTGGGGCAGGGCTATCACTGAAGCTTTCTTT
CSAIWGRAITEAFF
>TRBV28|TRBJ2-6|.|19|.
TGTGCCAGCACGGGAGGTGGGGGGCTATATAATAATGGGGCCAACGTCCTGACTTTC
CASTGGGGLYNNGANVLTF
>TRBV6-2/TRBV6-3|TRBJ2-7|few|15|.
TGTGCCAGCAGTTACACGAGGCTAACAGCATACGATCAGTACTTC
CASSYTRLTAYDQYF
>TRBV20-1|TRBJ1-1|.|11|.
TGCAGTGCTATCCCGAACACTGAAGCTTTCTTT
CSAIPNTEAFF
>TRBV11-2|TRBJ2-3|.|16|TRBD2
TGTGCCAGCAGCGTGGGACTAGCGGCAAATACAGATACGCAGTATTTT
CASSVGLAANTDTQYF
>TRBV5-1|TRBJ1-1|.|12|.
TGCGCCAGCAGCAAGGGACTTACTGAAGCTTTCTTT
CASSKGLTEAFF
>TRBV12-3/TRBV12-4|TRBJ2-7|few|14|.
TGTGCCAGCAGTTTTGGAGGGCCCCTCTCCGAGCAGTACTTC
CASSFGGPLSEQYF
>TRBV6-5|TRBJ2-4|.|15|.
TGTGCCAGCAGTAACCTCGGAGGGGGCGGGACCATTCAGTACTTC
CASSNLGGGGTIQYF
>TRBV20-1|TRBJ2-7|.|15|.
TGCAGTGCTAGAGATCGAACATCAGTAACCTACGAGCAGTACTTC
CSARDRTSVTYEQYF
>TRBV6-1|TRBJ2-1|.|14|.
TGTGCCAGTCAGGGCGGTAGCTCCTACAATGAGCAGTTCTTC
CASQGGSSYNEQFF
>TRBV5-1|TRBJ2-7|few|14|.
TGCGCCAGCAGCTTGTCCGCAGGCAACTACGAGCAGTACTTC
CASSLSAGNYEQYF
>TRBV28|TRBJ1-6|.|15|.
TGTGCCAGCAGTTTACCCCGCGCTCTCAATTCACCCCTCCACTTT
CASSLPRALNSPLHF
>TRBV7-2|TRBJ2-7|.|15|TRBD1
TGTGCCCGCAGTTTCACAGGGGGCAGCGGGTACGAGCAGTACTTC
CARSFTGGSGYEQYF
>TRBV3-1|TRBJ2-1|.|14|.
TGTGCCAGCAGCCAGTCAGGGATCTACAATGAGCAGTTCTTC
CASSQSGIYNEQFF
>TRBV6-1|TRBJ2-7|few|14|TRBD1
TGTGCCAGCAGCCTAGACAGGGGCCATATCGAGCAGTACTTC
CASSLDRGHIEQYF
>TRBV4-1|TRBJ1-2|many|15|TRBD1
TGCGCCAGCAGCCCCACGGGACAGGGGATGGGTGGCTACACCTTC
CASSPTGQGMGGYTF
>TRBV6-1|TRBJ2-7|.|15|.
TGTGCCAGCAGTGAAGAGGGAGGCACAAACTACGAGCAGTACTTC
CASSEEGGTNYEQYF
>TRBV20-1|TRBJ2-7|.|14|TRBD1
TGCAGTGCTTCGGGACAGGGAGAGACCTACGAGCAGTACTTC
CSASGQGETYEQYF
>TRBV12-3/TRBV12-4|TRBJ1-3|medium-sized|14|.
TGTGCCAGCAGTCTTCAGGGGTCCGGAAACACCATATATTTT
CASSLQGSGNTIYF
>TRBV6-2/TRBV6-3|TRBJ2-3|.|12|.
TGTGCCAGCAGTCCCCGAACAGATACGCAGTATTTT
CASSPRTDTQYF
>TRBV7-8|TRBJ2-2|.|13|.
TGTGCCAGCAGCTTAGTTCGGACCGGGGAGCTGTTTTTT
CASSLVRTGELFF
>TRBV20-1|TRBJ2-7|few|11|.
TGCAGTGCTAGGGGAGTCTACGAGCAGTACTTC
CSARGVYEQYF
>TRBV20-1|TRBJ2-1|many|18|TRBD2
TGCAGTGCACCCATCAGACTAGCGGGGTTTAGCTCCTACAATGAGCAGTTCTTC
CSAPIRLAGFSSYNEQFF
>TRBV5-5|TRBJ2-1|many|14|TRBD2
TGTGCCAGCAGCCGCCGACTAGCAAGTGATGAGCAGTTCTTC
CASSRRLASDEQFF
>TRBV27|TRBJ2-1|few|12|.
TGTGCCAGCAGTTATTGGAACAATGAGCAGTTCTTC
CASSYWNNEQFF
>TRBV24-1|TRBJ2-7|.|15|.
TGTGCCACCAGTGATAGCGGCTCCCGCCCTTACGAGCAGTACTTC
CATSDSGSRPYEQYF
>TRBV19|TRBJ2-4|medium-sized|17|.
TGTGCCAGTAGTATACCCGGACAGTACCCAGCCAAAAACATTCAGTACTTC
CASSIPGQYPAKNIQYF
>TRBV7-6|TRBJ1-2|.|14|TRBD1
TGTGCCAGCAGCACGGGGGGACAGGGCTATGGCTACACCTTC
CASSTGGQGYGYTF
>TRBV19|TRBJ2-7|few|14|TRBD2
TGTGCCAGTAGTATTAGCGGGAGTAACTACGAGCAGTACTTC
CASSISGSNYEQYF
>TRBV5-1|TRBJ2-7|.|14|TRBD2
TGCGCCAGCAGCTCGAGCGGGACCCCCTACGAGCAGTACTTC
CASSSSGTPYEQYF
>TRBV30|TRBJ2-7|.|14|TRBD1
TGTGCCTGGAGTGTTTCCGGGACAGCCTACGAGCAGTACTTC
CAWSVSGTAYEQYF
>TRBV20-1|TRBJ1-2|.|17|TRBD1
TGCAGTGCTAGAGAACCGGGACAGGGCTTTCGTAACTATGGCTACACCTTC
CSAREPGQGFRNYGYTF
>TRBV2|TRBJ1-5|large|14|TRBD1
TGTGCCAGCAAGGGGACAGGAAGCAATCAGCCCCAGCATTTT
CASKGTGSNQPQHF